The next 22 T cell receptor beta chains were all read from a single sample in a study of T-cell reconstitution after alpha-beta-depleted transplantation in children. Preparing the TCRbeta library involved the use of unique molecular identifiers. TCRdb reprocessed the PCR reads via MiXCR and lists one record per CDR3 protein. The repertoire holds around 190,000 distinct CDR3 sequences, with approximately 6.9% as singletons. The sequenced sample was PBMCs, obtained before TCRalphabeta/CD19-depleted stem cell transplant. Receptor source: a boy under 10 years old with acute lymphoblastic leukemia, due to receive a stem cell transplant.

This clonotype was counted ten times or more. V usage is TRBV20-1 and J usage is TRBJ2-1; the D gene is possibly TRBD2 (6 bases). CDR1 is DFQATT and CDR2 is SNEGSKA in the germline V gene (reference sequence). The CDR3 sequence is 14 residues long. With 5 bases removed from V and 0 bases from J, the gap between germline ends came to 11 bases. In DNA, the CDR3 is TGCAGTGCTGTACATAGCGGCTCCTACAATGAGCAGTTCTTC. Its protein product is CSAVHSGSYNEQFF.

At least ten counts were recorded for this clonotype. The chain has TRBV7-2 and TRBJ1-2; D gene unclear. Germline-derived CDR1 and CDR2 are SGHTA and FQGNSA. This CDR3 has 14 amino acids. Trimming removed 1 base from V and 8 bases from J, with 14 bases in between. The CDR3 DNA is TGTGCCAGCAGCTTAGGCCGGATCTCGGGGGGCTACACCTTC. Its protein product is CASSLGRISGGYTF.

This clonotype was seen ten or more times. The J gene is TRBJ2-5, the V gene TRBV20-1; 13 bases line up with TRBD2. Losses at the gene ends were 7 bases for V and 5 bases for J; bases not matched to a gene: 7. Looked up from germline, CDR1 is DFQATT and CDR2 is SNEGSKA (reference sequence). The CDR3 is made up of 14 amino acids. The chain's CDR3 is CSGLAGGGTETQYF. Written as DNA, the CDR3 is TGCAGTGGACTAGCGGGAGGCGGTACGGAGACCCAGTACTTC.

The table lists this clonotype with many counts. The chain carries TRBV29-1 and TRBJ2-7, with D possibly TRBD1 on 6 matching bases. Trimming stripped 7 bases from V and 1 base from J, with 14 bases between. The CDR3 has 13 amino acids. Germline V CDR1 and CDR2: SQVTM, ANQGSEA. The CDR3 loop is CSARDKSSYEQYF. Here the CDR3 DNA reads TGCAGCGCACGGGACAAGTCATCCTACGAGCAGTACTTC.

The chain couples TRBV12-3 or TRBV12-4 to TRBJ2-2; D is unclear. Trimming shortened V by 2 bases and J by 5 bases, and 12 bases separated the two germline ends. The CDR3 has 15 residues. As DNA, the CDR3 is TGTGCCAGCAGTTTAAAGGGCCTACTAACCGGGGAGCTGTTTTTT. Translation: CASSLKGLLTGELFF.

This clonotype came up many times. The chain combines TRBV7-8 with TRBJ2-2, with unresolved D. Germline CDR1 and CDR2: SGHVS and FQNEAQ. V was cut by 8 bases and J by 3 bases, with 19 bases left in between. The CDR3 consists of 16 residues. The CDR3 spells CASQPSFRSDTGELFF. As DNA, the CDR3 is TGTGCCAGCCAGCCCTCGTTTCGCTCCGACACCGGGGAGCTGTTTTTT.

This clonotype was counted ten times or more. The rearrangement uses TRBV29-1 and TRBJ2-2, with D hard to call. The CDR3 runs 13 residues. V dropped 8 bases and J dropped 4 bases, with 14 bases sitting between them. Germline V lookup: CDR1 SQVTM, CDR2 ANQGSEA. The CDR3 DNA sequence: TGCAGCCCAGGACGGAGTCTCACCGGGGAGCTGTTTTTT. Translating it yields CSPGRSLTGELFF.

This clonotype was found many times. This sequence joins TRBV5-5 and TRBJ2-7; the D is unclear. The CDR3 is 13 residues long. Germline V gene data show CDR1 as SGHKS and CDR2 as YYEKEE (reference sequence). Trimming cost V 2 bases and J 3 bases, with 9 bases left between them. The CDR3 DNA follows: TGTGCCAGCAGCTTCGGAGTGGGCTACGAGCAGTACTTC. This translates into CASSFGVGYEQYF. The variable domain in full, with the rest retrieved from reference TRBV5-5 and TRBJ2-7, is DAGVTQSPTHLIKTRGQQVTLRCSPISGHKSVSWYQQVLGQGPQFIFQYYEKEERGRGNFPDRFSARQFPNYSSELNVNALLLGDSALYLCASSFGVGYEQYFGPGTRLTVT.

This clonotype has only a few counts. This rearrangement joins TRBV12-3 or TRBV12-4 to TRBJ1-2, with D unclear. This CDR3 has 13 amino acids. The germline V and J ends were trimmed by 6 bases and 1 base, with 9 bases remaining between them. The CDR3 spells CASSPTLNYGYTF. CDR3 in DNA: TGTGCCAGCAGCCCAACCCTTAACTATGGCTACACCTTC.

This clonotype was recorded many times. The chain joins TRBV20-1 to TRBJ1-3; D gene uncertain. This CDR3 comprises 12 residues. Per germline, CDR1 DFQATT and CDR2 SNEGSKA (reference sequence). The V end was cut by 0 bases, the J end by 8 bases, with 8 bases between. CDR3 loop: CSARDDRDTIYF. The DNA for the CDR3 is TGCAGTGCTAGAGATGACCGGGACACCATATATTTT.

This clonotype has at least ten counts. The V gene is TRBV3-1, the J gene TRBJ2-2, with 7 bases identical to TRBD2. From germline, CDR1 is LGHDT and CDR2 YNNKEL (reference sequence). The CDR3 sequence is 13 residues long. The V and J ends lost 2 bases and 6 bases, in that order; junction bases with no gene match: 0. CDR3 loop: CASSQSGAGELFF. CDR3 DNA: TGTGCCAGCAGCCAAAGCGGGGCCGGGGAGCTGTTTTTT.

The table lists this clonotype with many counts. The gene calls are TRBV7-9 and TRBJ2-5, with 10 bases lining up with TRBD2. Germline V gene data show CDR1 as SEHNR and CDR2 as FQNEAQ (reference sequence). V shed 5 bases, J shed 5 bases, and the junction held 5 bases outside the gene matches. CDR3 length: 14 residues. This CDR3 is CASSKREGRETQYF. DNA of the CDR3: TGTGCCAGCAGCAAGCGGGAGGGGCGGGAGACCCAGTACTTC.

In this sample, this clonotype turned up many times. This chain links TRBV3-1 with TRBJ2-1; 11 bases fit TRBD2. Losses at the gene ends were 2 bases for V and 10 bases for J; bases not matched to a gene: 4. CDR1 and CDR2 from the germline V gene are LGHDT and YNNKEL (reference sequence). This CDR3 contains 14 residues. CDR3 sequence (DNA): TGTGCCAGCAGCCAACTAGCGGGAGGTTCCGAGCAGTTCTTC. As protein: CASSQLAGGSEQFF.

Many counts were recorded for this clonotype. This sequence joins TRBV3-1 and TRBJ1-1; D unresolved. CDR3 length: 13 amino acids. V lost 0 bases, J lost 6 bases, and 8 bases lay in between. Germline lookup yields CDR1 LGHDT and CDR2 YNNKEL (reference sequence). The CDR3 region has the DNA TGTGCCAGCAGCCAAGAGGGGTCACCTGAAGCTTTCTTT. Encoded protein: CASSQEGSPEAFF.

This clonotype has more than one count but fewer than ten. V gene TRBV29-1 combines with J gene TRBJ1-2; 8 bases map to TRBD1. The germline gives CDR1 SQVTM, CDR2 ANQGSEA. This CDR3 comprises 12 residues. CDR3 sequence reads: CIVDTGGGGYTF. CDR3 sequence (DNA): TGCATCGTAGACACAGGGGGAGGAGGCTACACCTTC.

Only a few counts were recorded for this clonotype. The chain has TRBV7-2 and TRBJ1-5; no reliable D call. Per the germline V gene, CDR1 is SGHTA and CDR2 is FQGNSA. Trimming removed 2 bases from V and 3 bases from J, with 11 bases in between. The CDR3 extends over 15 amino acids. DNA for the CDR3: TGTGCCAGCAGCTTATCCGGCCAGTTCAATCAGCCCCAGCATTTT. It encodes CASSLSGQFNQPQHF.

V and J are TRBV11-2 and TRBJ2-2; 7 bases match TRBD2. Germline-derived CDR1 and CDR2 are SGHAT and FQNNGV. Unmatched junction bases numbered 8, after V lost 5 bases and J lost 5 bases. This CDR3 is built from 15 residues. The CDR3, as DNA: TGTGCCAGCAGCCGGACCACGGGGGGTACCGGGGAGCTGTTTTTT. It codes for CASSRTTGGTGELFF.

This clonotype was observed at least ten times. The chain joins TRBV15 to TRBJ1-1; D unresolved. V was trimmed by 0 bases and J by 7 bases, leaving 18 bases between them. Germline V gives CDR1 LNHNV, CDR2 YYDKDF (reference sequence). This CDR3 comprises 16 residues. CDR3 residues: CATSRESSGDGNEAFF. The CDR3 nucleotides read TGTGCCACCAGCAGAGAGTCCTCCGGTGACGGCAATGAAGCTTTCTTT.

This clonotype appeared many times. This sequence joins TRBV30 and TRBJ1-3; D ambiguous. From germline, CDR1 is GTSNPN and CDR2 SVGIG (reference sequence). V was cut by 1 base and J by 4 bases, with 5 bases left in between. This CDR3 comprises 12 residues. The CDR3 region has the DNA TGTGCCTGGAGTGGGATCGGAAACACCATATATTTT. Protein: CAWSGIGNTIYF.

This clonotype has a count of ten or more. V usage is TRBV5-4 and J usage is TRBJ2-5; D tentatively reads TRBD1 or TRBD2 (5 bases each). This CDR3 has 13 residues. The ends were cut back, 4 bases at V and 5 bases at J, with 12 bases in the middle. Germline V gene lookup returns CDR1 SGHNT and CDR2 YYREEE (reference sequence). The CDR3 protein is CASSTRGRETQYF. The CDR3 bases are TGTGCCAGCAGCACGAGGGGACGGGAGACCCAGTACTTC.

The CDR3 DNA reads TGTGCCAGCAGCTATGGCGGGAGGGTAGCAGATACGCAGTATTTT. It translates to CASSYGGRVADTQYF. The chain carries TRBV5-5 and TRBJ2-3; 9 nucleotides agree with TRBD2. The trim removed 3 bases at V and 4 bases at J, leaving 6 bases unmatched. This CDR3 has 15 residues. Per germline, CDR1 SGHKS and CDR2 YYEKEE (reference sequence).

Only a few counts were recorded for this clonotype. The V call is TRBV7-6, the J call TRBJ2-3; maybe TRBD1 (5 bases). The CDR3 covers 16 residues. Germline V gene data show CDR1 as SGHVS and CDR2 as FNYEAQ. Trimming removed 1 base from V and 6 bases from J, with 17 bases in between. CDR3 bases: TGTGCCAGCAGCTTAGATCACAGGATCGTCGGGGATACGCAGTATTTT. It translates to CASSLDHRIVGDTQYF.